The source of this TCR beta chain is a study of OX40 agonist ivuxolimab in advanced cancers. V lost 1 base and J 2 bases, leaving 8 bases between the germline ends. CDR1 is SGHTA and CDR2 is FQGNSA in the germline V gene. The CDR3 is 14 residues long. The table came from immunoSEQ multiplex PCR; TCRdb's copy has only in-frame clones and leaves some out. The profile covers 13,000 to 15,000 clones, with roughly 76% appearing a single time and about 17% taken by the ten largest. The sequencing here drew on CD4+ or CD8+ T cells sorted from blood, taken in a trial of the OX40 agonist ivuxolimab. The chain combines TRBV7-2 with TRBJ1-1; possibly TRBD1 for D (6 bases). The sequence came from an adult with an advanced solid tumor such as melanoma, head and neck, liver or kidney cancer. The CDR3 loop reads CASSLEGVNTEAFF. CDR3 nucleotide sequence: TGTGCCAGCAGCTTAGAGGGGGTTAACACTGAAGCTTTCTTT.